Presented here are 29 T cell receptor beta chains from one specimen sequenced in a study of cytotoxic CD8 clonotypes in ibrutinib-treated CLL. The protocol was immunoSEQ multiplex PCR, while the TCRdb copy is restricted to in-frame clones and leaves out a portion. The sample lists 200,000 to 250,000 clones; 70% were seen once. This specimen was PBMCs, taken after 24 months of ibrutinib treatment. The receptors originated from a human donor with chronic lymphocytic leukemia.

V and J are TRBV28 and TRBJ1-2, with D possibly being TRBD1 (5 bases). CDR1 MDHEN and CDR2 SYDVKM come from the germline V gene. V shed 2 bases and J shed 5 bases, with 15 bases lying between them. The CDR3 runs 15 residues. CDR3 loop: CASSLDGRAGYGYTF. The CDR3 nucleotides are TGTGCCAGCAGTTTAGACGGCAGGGCCGGGTATGGCTACACCTTC.

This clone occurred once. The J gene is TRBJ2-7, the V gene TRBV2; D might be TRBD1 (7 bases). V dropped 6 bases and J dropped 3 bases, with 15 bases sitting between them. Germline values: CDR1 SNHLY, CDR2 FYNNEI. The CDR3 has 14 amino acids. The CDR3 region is CASSLGGTDYEQYF. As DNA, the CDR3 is TGTGCCAGCAGCCTAGGGGGGACAGACTACGAGCAGTACTTC.

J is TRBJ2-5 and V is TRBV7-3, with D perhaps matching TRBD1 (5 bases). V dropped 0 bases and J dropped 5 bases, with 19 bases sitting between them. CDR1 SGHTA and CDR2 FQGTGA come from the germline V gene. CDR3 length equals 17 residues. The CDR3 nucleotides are TGTGCCAGCAGCTTAACGGTCGCATCGACTGGGGCGGAGACCCAGTACTTC. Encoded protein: CASSLTVASTGAETQYF.

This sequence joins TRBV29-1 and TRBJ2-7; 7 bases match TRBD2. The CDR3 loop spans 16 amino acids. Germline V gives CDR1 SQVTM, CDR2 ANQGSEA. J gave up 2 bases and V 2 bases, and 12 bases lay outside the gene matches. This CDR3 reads CSVESPSSGEAYEQYF. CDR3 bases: TGCAGCGTTGAAAGTCCTTCTAGCGGAGAGGCCTACGAGCAGTACTTC.

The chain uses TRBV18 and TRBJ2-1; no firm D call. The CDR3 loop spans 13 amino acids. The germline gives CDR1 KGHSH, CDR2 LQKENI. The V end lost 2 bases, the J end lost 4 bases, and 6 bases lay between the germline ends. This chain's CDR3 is CASSPSAYNEQFF. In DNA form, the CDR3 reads TGTGCCAGCTCACCATCCGCTTACAATGAGCAGTTCTTC.

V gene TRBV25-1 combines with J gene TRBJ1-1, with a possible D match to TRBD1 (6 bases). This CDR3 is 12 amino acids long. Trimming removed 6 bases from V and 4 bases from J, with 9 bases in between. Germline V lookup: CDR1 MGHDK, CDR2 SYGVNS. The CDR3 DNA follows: TGTGCCAGCAGGACAGGACTCACTGAAGCTTTCTTT. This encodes CASRTGLTEAFF.

The CDR3 DNA follows: TGTGCCAGTAGTATCGGCCACTCCTACGAGCAGTACTTC. Residues: CASSIGHSYEQYF. The chain has TRBV19 and TRBJ2-7; D gene unclear. V lost 3 bases, J lost 0 bases, and 6 bases lay in between. The CDR3 loop spans 13 amino acids. Germline-derived CDR1 and CDR2 are LNHDA and SQIVND (reference sequence).

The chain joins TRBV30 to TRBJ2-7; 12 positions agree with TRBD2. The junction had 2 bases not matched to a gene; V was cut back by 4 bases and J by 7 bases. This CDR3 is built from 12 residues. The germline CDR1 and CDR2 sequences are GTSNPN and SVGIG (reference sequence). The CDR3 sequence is CAWTGLAGEQYF. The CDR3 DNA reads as TGTGCCTGGACCGGACTAGCGGGAGAGCAGTACTTC. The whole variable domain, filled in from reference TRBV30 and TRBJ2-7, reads SQTIHQWPATLVQPVGSPLSLECTVEGTSNPNLYWYRQAAGRGLQLLFYSVGIGQISSEVPQNLSASRPQDRQFILSSKKLLLSDSGFYLCAWTGLAGEQYFGPGTRLTVT.

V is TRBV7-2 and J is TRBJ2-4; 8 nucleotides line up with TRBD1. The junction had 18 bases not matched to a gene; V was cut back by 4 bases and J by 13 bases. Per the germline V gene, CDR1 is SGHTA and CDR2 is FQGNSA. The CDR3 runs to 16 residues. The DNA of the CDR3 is TGTGCCAGCAGCTCCAGGACAGGGCCCACTTCCGAGCCCCAGTACTTC. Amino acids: CASSSRTGPTSEPQYF.

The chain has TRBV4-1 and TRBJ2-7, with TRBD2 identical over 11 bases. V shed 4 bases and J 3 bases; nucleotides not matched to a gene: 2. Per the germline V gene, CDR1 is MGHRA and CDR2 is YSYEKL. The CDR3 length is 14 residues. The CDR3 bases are TGCGCCAGCAGCCCACTAGCGGGAGACTACGAGCAGTACTTC. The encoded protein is CASSPLAGDYEQYF.

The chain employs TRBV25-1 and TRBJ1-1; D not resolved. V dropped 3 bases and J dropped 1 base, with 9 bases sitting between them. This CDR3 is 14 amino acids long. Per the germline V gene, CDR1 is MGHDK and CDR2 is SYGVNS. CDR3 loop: CASSERIENTEAFF. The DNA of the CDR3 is TGTGCCAGCAGTGAGAGGATAGAGAACACTGAAGCTTTCTTT.

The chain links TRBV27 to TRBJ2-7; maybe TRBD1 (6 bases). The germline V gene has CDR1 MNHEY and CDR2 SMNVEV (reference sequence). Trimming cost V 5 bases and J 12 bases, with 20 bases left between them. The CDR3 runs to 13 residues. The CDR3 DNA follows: TGTGCCAGCAGTCTGACTCGACAGGCGGCAAGGTACTTC. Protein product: CASSLTRQAARYF.

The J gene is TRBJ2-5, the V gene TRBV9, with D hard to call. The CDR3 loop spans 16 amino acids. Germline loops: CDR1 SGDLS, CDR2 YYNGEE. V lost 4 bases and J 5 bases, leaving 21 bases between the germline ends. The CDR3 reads CASSPRDRRSDETQYF. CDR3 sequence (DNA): TGTGCCAGCAGCCCCCGCGATCGACGGTCGGATGAGACCCAGTACTTC.

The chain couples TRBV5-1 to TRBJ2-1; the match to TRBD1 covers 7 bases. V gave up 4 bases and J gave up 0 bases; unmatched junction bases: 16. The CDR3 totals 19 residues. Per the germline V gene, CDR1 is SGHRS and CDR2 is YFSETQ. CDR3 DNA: TGCGCCAGCAGCACGTCGGGACAGCTTACGACCTACTCCTACAATGAGCAGTTCTTC. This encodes CASSTSGQLTTYSYNEQFF.

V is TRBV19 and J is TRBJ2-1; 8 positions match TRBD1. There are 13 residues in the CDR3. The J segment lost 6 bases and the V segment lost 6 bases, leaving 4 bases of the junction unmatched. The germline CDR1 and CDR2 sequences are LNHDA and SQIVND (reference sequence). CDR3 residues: CASRTTGGNEQFF. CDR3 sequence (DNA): TGTGCCAGTAGGACTACAGGGGGCAATGAGCAGTTCTTC.

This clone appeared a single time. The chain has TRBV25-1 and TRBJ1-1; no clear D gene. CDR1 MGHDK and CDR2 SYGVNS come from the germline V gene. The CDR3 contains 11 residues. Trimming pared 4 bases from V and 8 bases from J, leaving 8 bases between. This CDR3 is CASSGPIEAFF. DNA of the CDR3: TGTGCCAGCAGTGGTCCCATAGAAGCTTTCTTT.

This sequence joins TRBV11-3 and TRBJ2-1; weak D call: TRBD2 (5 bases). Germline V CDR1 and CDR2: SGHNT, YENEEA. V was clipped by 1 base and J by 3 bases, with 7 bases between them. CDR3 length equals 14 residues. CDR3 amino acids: CASSLGGIYNEQFF. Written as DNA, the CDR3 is TGTGCCAGCAGCTTAGGAGGGATCTACAATGAGCAGTTCTTC.

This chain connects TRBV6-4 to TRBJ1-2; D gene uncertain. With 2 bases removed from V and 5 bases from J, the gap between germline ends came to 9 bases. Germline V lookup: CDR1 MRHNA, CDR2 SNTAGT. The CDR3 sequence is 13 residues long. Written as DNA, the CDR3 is TGTGCCAGCAGTGACGTGGGAGGTTATGGCTACACCTTC. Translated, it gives CASSDVGGYGYTF.

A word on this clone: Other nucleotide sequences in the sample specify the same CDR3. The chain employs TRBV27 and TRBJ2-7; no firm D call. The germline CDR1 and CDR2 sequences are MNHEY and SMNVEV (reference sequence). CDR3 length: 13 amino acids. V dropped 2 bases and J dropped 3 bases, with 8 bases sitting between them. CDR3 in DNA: TGTGCCAGCAGTTTAAGGGTCAGCTACGAGCAGTACTTC. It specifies CASSLRVSYEQYF.

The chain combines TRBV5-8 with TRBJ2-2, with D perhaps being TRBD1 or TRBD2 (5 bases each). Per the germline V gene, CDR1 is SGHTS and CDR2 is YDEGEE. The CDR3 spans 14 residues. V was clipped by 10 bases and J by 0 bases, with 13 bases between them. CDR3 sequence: CAVRGDSNTGELFF. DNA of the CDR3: TGTGCCGTCAGAGGGGATTCGAACACCGGGGAGCTGTTTTTT.

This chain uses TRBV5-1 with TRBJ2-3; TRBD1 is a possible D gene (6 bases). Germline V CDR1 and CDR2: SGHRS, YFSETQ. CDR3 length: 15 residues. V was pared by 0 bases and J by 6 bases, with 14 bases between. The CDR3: CASSLGDIIPDTQYF. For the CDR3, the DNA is TGCGCCAGCAGCTTGGGGGACATTATCCCCGATACGCAGTATTTT. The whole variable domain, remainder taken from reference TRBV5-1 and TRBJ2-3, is KAGVTQTPRYLIKTRGQQVTLSCSPISGHRSVSWYQQTPGQGLQFLFEYFSETQRNKGNFPGRFSGRQFSNSRSEMNVSTLELGDSALYLCASSLGDIIPDTQYFGPGTRLTVL.

The DNA for the CDR3 is TGTGCCAGCAGCTTGGGACTAGGCATGGAGACCCAGTACTTC. This sequence encodes CASSLGLGMETQYF. The chain carries TRBV7-2 and TRBJ2-5; 8 bases are shared with TRBD2. This CDR3 has 14 residues. Trimming cost V 3 bases and J 5 bases; bases outside gene matches: 5. Germline values: CDR1 SGHTA, CDR2 FQGNSA.

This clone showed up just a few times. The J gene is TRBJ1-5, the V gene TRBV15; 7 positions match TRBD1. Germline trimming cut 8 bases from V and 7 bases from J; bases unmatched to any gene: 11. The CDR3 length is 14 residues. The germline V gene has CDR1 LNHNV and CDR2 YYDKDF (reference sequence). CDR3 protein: CATGRQGGPQPQHF. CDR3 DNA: TGTGCCACCGGTCGGCAGGGGGGACCGCAGCCCCAGCATTTT.

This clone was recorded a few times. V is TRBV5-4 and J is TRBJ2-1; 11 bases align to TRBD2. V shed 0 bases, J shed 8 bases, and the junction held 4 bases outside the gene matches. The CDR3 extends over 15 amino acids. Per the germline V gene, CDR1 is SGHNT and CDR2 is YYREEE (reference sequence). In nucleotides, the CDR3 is TGTGCCAGCAGCTTGGAACTAGCGGGAGAGGATGAGCAGTTCTTC. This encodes CASSLELAGEDEQFF.

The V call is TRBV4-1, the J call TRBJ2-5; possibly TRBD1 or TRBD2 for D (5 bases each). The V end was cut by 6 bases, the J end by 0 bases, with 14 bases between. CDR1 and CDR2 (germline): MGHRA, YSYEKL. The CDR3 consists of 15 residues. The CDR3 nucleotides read TGCGCCAGCAGTAAGGGTTGGGGGTACCAAGAGACCCAGTACTTC. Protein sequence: CASSKGWGYQETQYF.

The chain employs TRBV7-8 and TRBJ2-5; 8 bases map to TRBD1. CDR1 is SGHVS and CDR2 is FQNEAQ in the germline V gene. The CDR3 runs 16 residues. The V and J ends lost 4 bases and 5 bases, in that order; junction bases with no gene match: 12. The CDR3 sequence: CASSSRPQGAEETQYF. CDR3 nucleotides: TGTGCCAGCAGCTCCCGTCCGCAGGGGGCCGAGGAGACCCAGTACTTC.

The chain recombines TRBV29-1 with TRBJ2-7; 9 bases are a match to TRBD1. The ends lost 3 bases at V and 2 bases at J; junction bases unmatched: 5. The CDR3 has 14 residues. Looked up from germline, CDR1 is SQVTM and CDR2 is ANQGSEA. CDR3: CSVDGGTGTYEQYF. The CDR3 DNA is TGCAGCGTTGATGGAGGGACAGGGACCTACGAGCAGTACTTC.

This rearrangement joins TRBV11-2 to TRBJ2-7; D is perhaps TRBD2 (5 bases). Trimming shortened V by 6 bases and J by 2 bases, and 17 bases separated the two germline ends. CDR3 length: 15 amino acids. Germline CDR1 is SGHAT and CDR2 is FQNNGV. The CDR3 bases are TGTGCCAGCAGAAGGTTGGGAGCTACAACCTACGAGCAGTACTTC. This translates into CASRRLGATTYEQYF.

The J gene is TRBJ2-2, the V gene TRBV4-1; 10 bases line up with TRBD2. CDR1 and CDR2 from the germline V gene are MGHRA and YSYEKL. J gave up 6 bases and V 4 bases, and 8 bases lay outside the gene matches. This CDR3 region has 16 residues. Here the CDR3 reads CASSPPSGRGSGELFF. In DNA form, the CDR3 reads TGCGCCAGCAGCCCACCTAGCGGGAGAGGATCCGGGGAGCTGTTTTTT.